Below, 24 T cell receptor beta chains from the same sample are listed, as sequenced in a study of human T cells and chemical hapten exposure. Each CDR3 protein is one row after TCRdb ran MiXCR on the RACE reads. The table includes tens of thousands of distinct CDR3 sequences, over 7.5% detected once. Time point: patch test 3, about 24 weeks after DPC sensitization. The treatment is: therapeutic diphenylcyclopropenone sensitization with weekly scalp DPC. Extraction yielded total RNA from whole blood (unfractionated). The sample here was whole blood, taken in connection with sensitization to the hapten diphenylcyclopropenone (DPC). The receptors derive from a man aged 50 or older with alopecia areata. Some clones in this sample may be carry-over from other donors' samples.

This clonotype occurred many times. The J gene is TRBJ2-1, the V gene TRBV5-6; D gene unclear. This CDR3 has 16 residues. Between the trimmed V and J ends, which lost 4 bases and 2 bases, there was a span of 16 bases. Per the germline V gene, CDR1 is SGHDT and CDR2 is YYEEEE. CDR3 in amino acids: CASSPRTLRPYNEQFF. DNA of the CDR3: TGTGCCAGCAGCCCCAGGACCCTGAGACCCTACAATGAGCAGTTCTTC.

In its sample, this clonotype was seen a few times. The gene calls are TRBV20-1 and TRBJ2-1; 14 bases align to TRBD2. Trimming took 6 bases from V and 7 from J; bases not matched to a gene: 5. This CDR3 comprises 14 residues. Looked up from germline, CDR1 is DFQATT and CDR2 is SNEGSKA (reference sequence). The CDR3 protein is CSAVGLAGENEQFF. The CDR3 region has the DNA TGCAGTGCCGTGGGACTAGCGGGAGAAAATGAGCAGTTCTTC.

The rearrangement joins TRBV7-9 to TRBJ2-7; TRBD1 or TRBD2 may be the D gene (6 bases each). The CDR3 has 17 amino acids. CDR1 is SEHNR, CDR2 FQNEAQ, per germline (reference sequence). The germline V and J ends were trimmed by 5 bases and 1 base, with 21 bases remaining between them. The CDR3 protein is CASSRGGLVLTSYEQYF. CDR3 DNA sequence: TGTGCCAGCAGCAGAGGGGGGTTGGTCCTTACATCCTACGAGCAGTACTTC.

The chain links TRBV6-2 or TRBV6-3 to TRBJ2-1, with unresolved D. CDR3 size: 12 residues. Germline CDR1 is MNHEY and CDR2 is SVGEGT. Between the trimmed V and J ends, which lost 3 bases and 10 bases, there was a span of 10 bases. Here the CDR3 DNA reads TGTGCCAGCAGTTATGCGGTCTGGGAGCAGTTCTTC. Amino acid sequence: CASSYAVWEQFF.

This chain connects TRBV29-1 to TRBJ2-7; no definite D call. Trimming left V 3 bases short and J 0 bases short, with 6 bases between. This CDR3 is 12 amino acids long. Germline V CDR1 and CDR2: SQVTM, ANQGSEA. CDR3 loop: CSVDEASYEQYF. The CDR3 coding sequence is TGCAGCGTTGATGAGGCCTCCTACGAGCAGTACTTC.

This clonotype appeared many times. V and J are TRBV7-2 and TRBJ2-1; D is unresolved. Trimming took 6 bases from V and 6 from J, leaving 18 bases between them. The CDR3 is 15 amino acids. Germline CDR1 SGHTA, CDR2 FQGNSA. This CDR3 reads CASSSSRVPGNEQFF. The DNA for the CDR3 is TGTGCCAGCAGTTCCTCTAGGGTCCCCGGCAATGAGCAGTTCTTC.

This clonotype was recorded at least ten times. The chain links TRBV6-5 to TRBJ2-7; D gene unclear. Looked up from germline, CDR1 is MNHEY and CDR2 is SVGAGI. V gave up 4 bases and J gave up 3 bases, with 10 bases separating them. The CDR3 is made up of 13 amino acids. CDR3 coding DNA: TGTGCCAGCAGTTCCCCAGGTCTCTACGAGCAGTACTTC. This gives the protein CASSSPGLYEQYF.

This clonotype was detected ten times or more. The V call is TRBV4-3, the J call TRBJ2-1; D is undetermined. The V gene lost 0 bases and the J gene lost 12 bases, with 12 bases spanning the gap. From germline, CDR1 is LGHNA and CDR2 YSLEER. This CDR3 has 13 amino acids. The CDR3: CASSQDKGLGQFF. CDR3 bases: TGCGCCAGCAGCCAAGATAAAGGCCTTGGGCAGTTCTTC.

The J gene is TRBJ2-7, the V gene TRBV24-1, with D maybe TRBD1 (6 bases). Germline V gives CDR1 KGHDR, CDR2 SFDVKD. This CDR3 contains 17 residues. V was shortened by 3 bases and J by 2 bases, with 19 bases between the two germline ends. Here the CDR3 reads CATSDLPKLGGPYEQYF. In DNA, the CDR3 is TGTGCCACCAGTGATCTCCCGAAGTTAGGGGGACCCTACGAGCAGTACTTC.

This chain uses TRBV28 with TRBJ2-1, with D possibly TRBD2 on 5 matching bases. Trimming pared 1 base from V and 2 bases from J, leaving 12 bases between. The CDR3 contains 16 residues. CDR1 is MDHEN and CDR2 is SYDVKM in the germline V gene. CDR3 residues: CASSLSVSDPYNEQFF. The CDR3 DNA sequence: TGTGCCAGCAGTTTATCAGTTAGCGACCCCTACAATGAGCAGTTCTTC.

Only a few counts were recorded for this clonotype. V is TRBV20-1 and J is TRBJ2-1, with 14 bases matching TRBD2. Germline CDR1 is DFQATT and CDR2 is SNEGSKA (reference sequence). The V segment lost 8 bases and the J segment 6 bases; nucleotides outside the gene matches: 18. The CDR3 consists of 18 residues. The CDR3: CSLRTGLAGVGPPNEQFF. The CDR3 nucleotides read TGCAGTCTTAGGACGGGACTAGCGGGAGTTGGTCCCCCCAATGAGCAGTTCTTC.

This clonotype showed up many times. The chain carries TRBV28 and TRBJ2-7, with D unresolved. The V gene's germline CDR1 is MDHEN and CDR2 SYDVKM. CDR3 length equals 12 residues. Trimming took 5 bases from V and 9 from J, leaving 14 bases between them. CDR3 loop: CASSTSLPRQYF. DNA for the CDR3: TGTGCCAGCAGTACGTCCCTTCCGCGGCAGTACTTC.

This clonotype has ten or more counts. V usage is TRBV29-1 and J usage is TRBJ2-1, with 10 nucleotides matching TRBD2. CDR3 length: 14 amino acids. V shed 7 bases, J shed 10 bases, and the junction held 13 bases outside the gene matches. The V gene's germline CDR1 is SQVTM and CDR2 ANQGSEA. CDR3 in DNA: TGCAGCGCAACCGGGACTAGCGAACTGGGGGAGCAGTTCTTC. As protein: CSATGTSELGEQFF.

The table lists this clonotype with many counts. The chain recombines TRBV18 with TRBJ1-2; D gene uncertain. With 2 bases removed from V and 3 bases from J, the gap between germline ends came to 4 bases. Germline lookup yields CDR1 KGHSH and CDR2 LQKENI. The CDR3 sequence is 12 residues long. The CDR3 DNA sequence: TGTGCCAGCTCACCAGGATACTATGGCTACACCTTC. Translating it yields CASSPGYYGYTF.

The gene calls are TRBV28 and TRBJ2-3; a possible D gene is TRBD1 (5 bases). Between the trimmed V and J ends, which lost 11 bases and 0 bases, there was a span of 12 bases. The CDR3 totals 13 residues. Germline loops: CDR1 MDHEN, CDR2 SYDVKM. CDR3: CAVRDSSTDTQYF. As DNA, the CDR3 is TGTGCCGTCAGGGATTCTAGCACAGATACGCAGTATTTT.

The chain has TRBV6-6 and TRBJ1-6; D gene ambiguous. The CDR3 has 12 residues. The V end was cut by 6 bases, the J end by 6 bases, with 6 bases between. The germline gives CDR1 MNHNY, CDR2 SVGAGI (reference sequence). The CDR3 DNA reads as TGTGCCAGCAGGAGCCTTAATTCACCCCTCCACTTT. Its translation is CASRSLNSPLHF.

By its share, this clonotype is medium-sized. The V gene is TRBV7-8, the J gene TRBJ2-1; 7 nucleotides agree with TRBD2. Germline V gives CDR1 SGHVS, CDR2 FQNEAQ. This CDR3 has 16 amino acids. J gave up 4 bases and V 1 base, and 7 bases lay outside the gene matches. The DNA of the CDR3 is TGTGCCAGCAGCTTAGGGGCGGGAGAAGGTTACAATGAGCAGTTCTTC. The encoded protein is CASSLGAGEGYNEQFF.

The table lists this clonotype with many counts. The V gene is TRBV7-9, the J gene TRBJ2-7, with D unresolved. Between the trimmed V and J ends, which lost 5 bases and 2 bases, there was a span of 13 bases. Germline V gives CDR1 SEHNR, CDR2 FQNEAQ (reference sequence). This CDR3 has 14 amino acids. The CDR3 sequence is CASSQTDGAYEQYF. The CDR3 DNA reads TGTGCCAGCAGCCAAACGGACGGAGCCTACGAGCAGTACTTC.

This chain connects TRBV12-3 or TRBV12-4 to TRBJ2-1, with TRBD1 matching 7 bases. The CDR3 spans 15 residues. The junction had 3 bases not matched to a gene; V was cut back by 1 base and J by 3 bases. The CDR3 here is CASSLGQGSYNEQFF. The CDR3 nucleotides read TGTGCCAGCAGTTTAGGACAGGGTAGCTACAATGAGCAGTTCTTC.

This clonotype was detected ten times or more. This sequence joins TRBV20-1 and TRBJ1-1; perhaps TRBD1 as D (6 bases). CDR3 length: 13 amino acids. CDR1 DFQATT and CDR2 SNEGSKA come from the germline V gene (reference sequence). The ends were cut back, 3 bases at V and 4 bases at J, with 12 bases in the middle. Here the CDR3 DNA reads TGCAGTGCTAGGTGGACAGCGAGCACTGAAGCTTTCTTT. Translating it yields CSARWTASTEAFF.

The chain couples TRBV6-2 or TRBV6-3 to TRBJ2-7; D is perhaps TRBD1 (6 bases). Per the germline V gene, CDR1 is MNHEY and CDR2 is SVGEGT. V was shortened by 7 bases and J by 4 bases, with 17 bases between the two germline ends. The CDR3 has 14 amino acids. The CDR3 region is CASTYAGQNYEQYF. The CDR3 region has the DNA TGTGCCAGCACCTATGCCGGACAGAATTACGAGCAGTACTTC.

This clonotype has a count of ten or more. The V and J genes are TRBV7-9 and TRBJ2-3; TRBD2 agrees at 12 bases. With V trimmed by 4 bases and J by 6 bases, 8 bases remained unmatched. The CDR3 runs 16 residues. Germline V lookup: CDR1 SEHNR, CDR2 FQNEAQ (reference sequence). CDR3 sequence: CASSSRTSGMSDTQYF. The DNA of the CDR3 is TGTGCCAGCAGCTCTAGGACTAGCGGGATGTCGGATACGCAGTATTTT.

The sample holds many counts of this clonotype. The V gene is TRBV7-9, the J gene TRBJ1-1, with 10 bases aligning to TRBD1. In germline, CDR1 is SEHNR, CDR2 FQNEAQ (reference sequence). This CDR3 is built from 14 residues. With V trimmed by 5 bases and J by 5 bases, 5 bases remained unmatched. CDR3 in DNA: TGTGCCAGCAGCCGAGGGACAGGGGTGACTGAAGCTTTCTTT. Encoded protein: CASSRGTGVTEAFF. The full variable domain, completed using reference TRBV7-9 and TRBJ1-1, is DTGVSQNPRHKITKRGQNVTFRCDPISEHNRLYWYRQTLGQGPEFLTYFQNEAQLEKSRLLSDRFSAERPKGSFSTLEIQRTEQGDSAMYLCASSRGTGVTEAFFGQGTRLTVV.

The gene calls are TRBV25-1 and TRBJ1-1; no clear D gene. Trimming removed 3 bases at V and 1 base at J, with 9 bases between. Germline lookup yields CDR1 MGHDK and CDR2 SYGVNS. The CDR3 loop spans 14 amino acids. The CDR3 DNA reads as TGTGCCAGCAGTGAGCAGACAAGGAACACTGAAGCTTTCTTT. Translating it yields CASSEQTRNTEAFF.